The 28 T cell receptor beta chains listed next were all sequenced from one sample in a study of shared clonotypes between healthy human individuals. Repertoires were generated with immunoSEQ multiplex PCR, while TCRdb's copy carries only in-frame clones and drops some. The profile shows about 380,000 clones, about 97% of them singletons. Input material: memory CD8+ T cells sorted from blood. Subset denoted: CD45RO+ cells pooled with CCR7-negative TemRA cells. The source is a man aged 25-45 years in good health.

This sequence joins TRBV28 and TRBJ2-7; maybe TRBD1 (6 bases). Trimming stripped 5 bases from V and 4 bases from J, with 15 bases between. CDR1 and CDR2 (germline): MDHEN, SYDVKM. The CDR3 has 14 amino acids. CDR3 protein: CASSDPGHRYEQYF. Written as DNA, the CDR3 is TGTGCCAGCAGTGACCCGGGACACCGATACGAGCAGTACTTC. The whole variable domain, remainder taken from reference TRBV28 and TRBJ2-7, is DVKVTQSSRYLVKRTGEKVFLECVQDMDHENMFWYRQDPGLGLRLIYFSYDVKMKEKGDIPEGYSVSREKKERFSLILESASTNQTSMYLCASSDPGHRYEQYFGPGTRLTVT.

This clone was detected only once. V usage is TRBV19 and J usage is TRBJ1-5; 8 nucleotides align to TRBD1. The CDR3 has 15 residues. With V trimmed by 7 bases and J by 6 bases, 11 bases remained unmatched. Germline assignment: CDR1 LNHDA and CDR2 SQIVND (reference sequence). In DNA form, the CDR3 reads TGTGCCAGTAAGTTAACAGGGGGAGGAGGTCAGCCCCAGCATTTT. Translating it yields CASKLTGGGGQPQHF.

The rearrangement links TRBV5-5 to TRBJ1-2, with unresolved D. Germline values: CDR1 SGHKS, CDR2 YYEKEE (reference sequence). This CDR3 region has 13 residues. Trimming shortened V by 4 bases and J by 6 bases, and 13 bases separated the two germline ends. CDR3 sequence reads: CASSIWGNDGYTF. The CDR3 nucleotides are TGTGCCAGCAGCATCTGGGGAAACGATGGCTACACCTTC.

This sequence joins TRBV30 and TRBJ2-7, with D tentatively TRBD1 (5 bases). CDR1 is GTSNPN, CDR2 SVGIG, per germline (reference sequence). This CDR3 has 12 amino acids. The ends were cut back, 2 bases at V and 1 base at J, with 6 bases in the middle. CDR3 region: CAWSPGSYEQYF. In DNA, the CDR3 is TGTGCCTGGAGTCCAGGGTCCTACGAGCAGTACTTC.

This chain links TRBV6-5 with TRBJ2-6; no firm D call. Germline loops: CDR1 MNHEY, CDR2 SVGAGI. The CDR3 runs to 15 residues. V lost 10 bases, J lost 2 bases, and 15 bases lay in between. The CDR3 loop reads CATIRRRPGANVLTF. In DNA form, the CDR3 reads TGTGCCACGATCCGCAGAAGACCTGGGGCCAACGTCCTGACTTTC.

This chain links TRBV19 with TRBJ2-1, with 8 bases lining up with TRBD2. In germline, CDR1 is LNHDA, CDR2 SQIVND (reference sequence). The J segment lost 4 bases and the V segment lost 3 bases, leaving 5 bases of the junction unmatched. CDR3 size: 15 residues. CDR3 sequence (DNA): TGTGCCAGTAGTATTATCGAGCGGGAGTACAATGAGCAGTTCTTC. Its protein product is CASSIIEREYNEQFF.

CDR3 region: CASSQDRGRTNEKLFF. Here the CDR3 DNA reads TGCGCCAGCAGCCAAGACAGGGGGCGAACTAATGAAAAACTGTTTTTT. The chain combines TRBV4-1 with TRBJ1-4; 8 nucleotides align to TRBD1. J gave up 1 base and V 0 bases, and 1 base lay outside the gene matches. The CDR3 extends over 16 amino acids. The germline gives CDR1 MGHRA, CDR2 YSYEKL.

The chain joins TRBV27 to TRBJ2-7, with 8 bases that match TRBD2. The CDR3 runs to 15 residues. Germline V gene lookup returns CDR1 MNHEY and CDR2 SMNVEV (reference sequence). The junction had 4 bases not matched to a gene; V was cut back by 0 bases and J by 3 bases. In nucleotides, the CDR3 is TGTGCCAGCAGTTTATCGACTAGCGAGAGCTACGAGCAGTACTTC. It is translated as CASSLSTSESYEQYF.

The rearrangement joins TRBV28 to TRBJ1-5; D unresolved. This CDR3 has 14 amino acids. With 6 bases removed from V and 2 bases from J, the gap between germline ends came to 11 bases. CDR1 and CDR2 (germline): MDHEN, SYDVKM. The DNA for the CDR3 is TGTGCCAGCAGCTTCACGACGGGCAATCAGCCCCAGCATTTT. Amino acid sequence: CASSFTTGNQPQHF.

The J gene is TRBJ2-5, the V gene TRBV27; 7 bases line up with TRBD1. With V trimmed by 8 bases and J by 4 bases, 4 bases remained unmatched. The CDR3 is 12 amino acids. The germline gives CDR1 MNHEY, CDR2 SMNVEV (reference sequence). Here the CDR3 reads CASRGGGETQYF. CDR3 coding DNA: TGTGCCAGCCGAGGGGGCGGAGAGACCCAGTACTTC.

The rearrangement uses TRBV27 and TRBJ2-2; 12 positions agree with TRBD2. Germline CDR1 reads MNHEY; CDR2 reads SMNVEV (reference sequence). The CDR3 has 15 amino acids. Trimming cost V 5 bases and J 7 bases; bases outside gene matches: 5. CDR3 DNA: TGTGCCAGCAGTCCTAGCGGGAGGGCCAACGGGGAGCTGTTTTTT. Protein product: CASSPSGRANGELFF.

The gene calls are TRBV7-2 and TRBJ2-2; no definite D call. Germline values: CDR1 SGHTA, CDR2 FQGNSA. The V end was cut by 8 bases, the J end by 8 bases, with 6 bases between. The CDR3 is made up of 10 amino acids. The CDR3 DNA sequence: TGTGCCAGCTGGCGAGGGGAGCTGTTTTTT. This encodes CASWRGELFF. Variable domain in full (rest from reference TRBV7-2 and TRBJ2-2): GAGVSQSPSNKVTEKGKDVELRCDPISGHTALYWYRQSLGQGLEFLIYFQGNSAPDKSGLPSDRFSAERTGGSVSTLTIQRTQQEDSAVYLCASWRGELFFGEGSRLTVL.

The chain recombines TRBV7-2 with TRBJ2-7, with D unclear. Trimming stripped 4 bases from V and 2 bases from J, with 9 bases between. The CDR3 is made up of 13 amino acids. Germline assignment: CDR1 SGHTA and CDR2 FQGNSA. CDR3 in amino acids: CASSSAPAYEQYF. The CDR3 DNA sequence: TGTGCCAGCAGCTCAGCTCCCGCCTACGAGCAGTACTTC.

CDR3 amino acids: CATDRRPYGYTF. The DNA of the CDR3 is TGTGCCACCGATAGAAGGCCCTATGGCTACACCTTC. The chain combines TRBV19 with TRBJ1-2, with D unresolved. Germline V CDR1 and CDR2: LNHDA, SQIVND (reference sequence). Trimming took off 10 bases at V and 4 bases at J, with 13 bases between the two ends. CDR3 length: 12 residues.

The V gene is TRBV28, the J gene TRBJ2-3, with a weak D call TRBD2 (6 bases). The CDR3 length is 16 residues. V shed 3 bases and J shed 6 bases, with 19 bases lying between them. The germline CDR1 and CDR2 sequences are MDHEN and SYDVKM. The CDR3 loop is CASSFRGKVMRDTQYF. Here the CDR3 DNA reads TGTGCCAGCAGTTTCCGGGGGAAGGTCATGCGGGATACGCAGTATTTT.

This rearrangement joins TRBV5-1 to TRBJ2-5; D possibly uses TRBD1 or TRBD2 (5 bases each). Germline V gene sequence: CDR1 SGHRS, CDR2 YFSETQ. The CDR3 is made up of 16 amino acids. The V and J ends lost 8 bases and 5 bases respectively, with 25 bases between them. The CDR3 is CASNWGRGVMGETQYF. The CDR3 DNA sequence: TGCGCCAGTAACTGGGGGAGAGGCGTAATGGGGGAGACCCAGTACTTC.

This rearrangement joins TRBV7-9 to TRBJ1-3; 7 bases agree with TRBD1. Germline CDR1 SEHNR, CDR2 FQNEAQ (reference sequence). The CDR3 consists of 16 residues. V was clipped by 5 bases and J by 4 bases; unmatched bases: 11. CDR3 protein: CASSPARQGAGNTIYF. In DNA form, the CDR3 reads TGTGCCAGCAGCCCAGCAAGACAGGGAGCAGGAAACACCATATATTTT.

The V call is TRBV7-9, the J call TRBJ2-7; 7 nucleotides agree with TRBD2. J lost 7 bases, V lost 2 bases, and 17 bases had no gene match. Germline V CDR1 and CDR2: SEHNR, FQNEAQ (reference sequence). This CDR3 comprises 17 residues. This CDR3 is CASSLSYQPGGPLEQYF. The CDR3 DNA sequence: TGTGCCAGCAGCTTATCGTACCAGCCGGGAGGACCGTTGGAGCAGTACTTC.

This rearrangement joins TRBV28 to TRBJ1-1; 8 bases align to TRBD1. CDR3 length: 16 residues. Germline CDR1 is MDHEN and CDR2 is SYDVKM. V shed 2 bases, J shed 1 base, and the junction held 6 bases outside the gene matches. The DNA of the CDR3 is TGTGCCAGCAGTTTAATTTTCGGGACAGGGAACACTGAAGCTTTCTTT. Translated: CASSLIFGTGNTEAFF.

The chain links TRBV20-1 to TRBJ2-5; D remains unclear. V lost 1 base and J lost 7, with 7 bases in between. The CDR3 runs 11 residues. Germline V gene sequence: CDR1 DFQATT, CDR2 SNEGSKA (reference sequence). CDR3 loop: CSARVSATQYF. In nucleotides, the CDR3 is TGCAGTGCTAGAGTCTCGGCGACCCAGTACTTC.

The J gene is TRBJ2-3, the V gene TRBV6-5; 10 nucleotides agree with TRBD1. CDR1 is MNHEY, CDR2 SVGAGI, per germline. Trimming cost V 0 bases and J 4 bases; bases outside gene matches: 4. The CDR3 length is 16 residues. The CDR3 loop reads CASSYSDRGTADTQYF. The DNA for the CDR3 is TGTGCCAGCAGTTACTCGGACAGGGGGACGGCAGATACGCAGTATTTT.

Note on this clone: This sample includes further DNA sequences coding for the same CDR3. The rearrangement links TRBV27 to TRBJ2-7, with 12 bases that match TRBD2. Germline V lookup: CDR1 MNHEY, CDR2 SMNVEV (reference sequence). With V trimmed by 5 bases and J by 4 bases, 6 bases remained unmatched. The CDR3 runs 15 residues. The DNA of the CDR3 is TGTGCCAGCAGTCTCTCACTAGCGGGAGGATACGAGCAGTACTTC. It specifies CASSLSLAGGYEQYF.

This sequence joins TRBV2 and TRBJ2-5; 9 nucleotides agree with TRBD2. The germline V gene has CDR1 SNHLY and CDR2 FYNNEI. Trimming removed 7 bases from V and 2 bases from J; junction bases left unmatched: 5. The CDR3 sequence is 14 residues long. The CDR3 loop is CASKVTSGQETQYF. As DNA, the CDR3 is TGTGCCAGCAAGGTGACTAGCGGTCAAGAGACCCAGTACTTC.

V is TRBV5-6 and J is TRBJ2-2, with TRBD2 matching over 7 bases. With V trimmed by 4 bases and J by 1 base, 4 bases remained unmatched. The CDR3 spans 15 residues. The germline V gene encodes CDR1 SGHDT and CDR2 YYEEEE. CDR3 region: CASSRGLGNTGELFF. In nucleotides, the CDR3 is TGTGCCAGCAGCCGCGGACTAGGGAACACCGGGGAGCTGTTTTTT. Full variable domain (missing parts from reference TRBV5-6 and TRBJ2-2): DAGVTQSPTHLIKTRGQQVTLRCSPKSGHDTVSWYQQALGQGPQFIFQYYEEEERQRGNFPDRFSGHQFPNYSSELNVNALLLGDSALYLCASSRGLGNTGELFFGEGSRLTVL.

This clone was recorded once. The sample carries other DNA sequences with the same CDR3. This sequence joins TRBV2 and TRBJ2-1; a weak D match, TRBD2 (6 bases). This CDR3 has 12 residues. CDR1 and CDR2 (germline): SNHLY, FYNNEI. V was shortened by 4 bases and J by 9 bases, with 10 bases between the two germline ends. CDR3 DNA sequence: TGTGCCAGCAGTGGGAGGGCCGGTGAGCAGTTCTTC. It encodes CASSGRAGEQFF.

The rearrangement uses TRBV7-2 and TRBJ2-1; TRBD2 agrees at 7 bases. Germline V CDR1 and CDR2: SGHTA, FQGNSA. The CDR3 sequence is 17 residues long. The V and J ends lost 5 bases and 5 bases, in that order; junction bases with no gene match: 15. The CDR3 nucleotides are TGTGCCAGCAGCGCAGATGCGGGAGCGGGATTCCACAATGAGCAGTTCTTC. This gives the protein CASSADAGAGFHNEQFF. Using reference TRBV7-2 and TRBJ2-1 for the parts outside the CDR3, the full variable domain is GAGVSQSPSNKVTEKGKDVELRCDPISGHTALYWYRQSLGQGLEFLIYFQGNSAPDKSGLPSDRFSAERTGGSVSTLTIQRTQQEDSAVYLCASSADAGAGFHNEQFFGPGTRLTVL.

The chain carries TRBV29-1 and TRBJ2-5; D is tentatively TRBD1 or TRBD2 (6 bases each). Germline lookup yields CDR1 SQVTM and CDR2 ANQGSEA. V lost 4 bases and J lost 1, with 10 bases in between. The CDR3 extends over 13 amino acids. Written as DNA, the CDR3 is TGCAGCGTTGTACGGGGGCCCCAAGAGACCCAGTACTTC. Amino acids: CSVVRGPQETQYF.

The chain carries TRBV2 and TRBJ1-5, with no clear D. Trimming shortened V by 6 bases and J by 5 bases, and 14 bases separated the two germline ends. The CDR3 spans 14 residues. Looked up from germline, CDR1 is SNHLY and CDR2 is FYNNEI. CDR3 DNA sequence: TGTGCCAGCAGCGCGTTCGGTGGGGATCAGCCCCAGCATTTT. Its translation is CASSAFGGDQPQHF.